A selection of T cell receptor beta chains follows, all from one sample in a study of radiotherapy plus CTLA-4 blockade in lung cancer. The method was immunoSEQ multiplex PCR; TCRdb's version includes in-frame clones alone and lacks a portion of them. Of tens of thousands of clones detected, 55% to 80% appear once; the ten largest clones hold 11%. The specimen was peripheral blood, collected from a patient treated with radiotherapy plus ipilimumab. These TCRs come from a human donor with non-small cell lung cancer who had stable disease on radiotherapy plus ipilimumab. CDR3s include the opening cysteine and the closing phenylalanine or tryptophan. D genes are given only for firm matches. Size is omitted from some rows. Given values are once, few, many or a class for expanded clones.

D,J,V,size,DNA,CDR3
TRBD1,TRBJ1-3,TRBV9,.,TGTGCCAGCAGCGTAGCTCTGGACAGGGCAGGGGCTGGAAACACCATATATTTT,CASSVALDRAGAGNTIYF
TRBD1,TRBJ2-7,TRBV30,few,TGTGCCTGGCGTCGAGACAGGGGAGAATTCTACGAGCAGTACTTC,CAWRRDRGEFYEQYF
TRBD2,TRBJ2-1,TRBV7-9,.,TGTGCCAGCAGCTTAGGGACTAGCGATAATGAGCAGTTCTTC,CASSLGTSDNEQFF
.,TRBJ1-5,TRBV7-2,.,TGTGCCAGCAGCTTAGCGGGGGCCGCCAATCAGCCCCAGCATTTT,CASSLAGAANQPQHF
TRBD1,TRBJ2-7,TRBV5-6,few,TGTGCCAGCAGCCAGACAGGGCAATCCTACGAGCAGTACTTC,CASSQTGQSYEQYF
.,TRBJ2-4,TRBV19,once,TGTGCCAGTAGTATGGAGGGCACCGCCAAAAACATTCAGTACTTC,CASSMEGTAKNIQYF
.,TRBJ1-1,TRBV7-9,.,TGTGCCAGCAGCGAAGGGGCGGAGGGGTACACTGAAGCTTTCTTT,CASSEGAEGYTEAFF
TRBD1,TRBJ1-6,TRBV19,.,TGTGCCAGTAGTCTCCAACAGGGGGCCCTCCACTTT,CASSLQQGALHF
.,TRBJ2-1,TRBV6-5,.,TGTGCCAGCAGTTACTCGGTAGGGGTCCATGAGCAGTTCTTC,CASSYSVGVHEQFF
.,TRBJ2-7,TRBV7-2,.,TGTGCCAGCAGCTTAGGTATTCACTCCTACGAGCAGTACTTC,CASSLGIHSYEQYF
.,TRBJ2-2,TRBV25-1,.,TGTGCCAGCAGTGATTTCGGACGGACAAACACCGGGGAGCTGTTTTTT,CASSDFGRTNTGELFF
.,TRBJ2-1,TRBV6-6,.,TGTGCCAGCAGTTACGACGATACTAGTCCCCAACAGTTCTTC,CASSYDDTSPQQFF
TRBD1,TRBJ2-7,TRBV29-1,.,TGCAGCACAAGACAGGGGGCTGCCTACGAGCAGTACTTC,CSTRQGAAYEQYF
TRBD1,TRBJ1-4,TRBV4-1,once,TGCGCCAGCAGCGCAAGAGGGGGTAGCGGGACAGCTCGCGAAAAACTGTTTTTT,CASSARGGSGTAREKLFF
TRBD1,TRBJ2-5,TRBV2,.,TGTGCCAGCAGACTCCGGGACAGGGGTTTGGAGACCCAGTACTTC,CASRLRDRGLETQYF
.,TRBJ2-2,TRBV2,medium-sized,TGTGCCAGCAGTGACGAGGGGGGGCTGTCGGGCGGGGAGCTGTTTTTT,CASSDEGGLSGGELFF
.,TRBJ2-7,TRBV18,.,TGTGCCAGCTCACCGACTTTGGCCTACGAGCAGTACTTC,CASSPTLAYEQYF
.,TRBJ1-2,TRBV5-1,.,TGCGCCAGCAGCTTGGGTGTTTATAGCTATGGCTACACCTTC,CASSLGVYSYGYTF
TRBD1,TRBJ1-2,TRBV5-1,once,TGCGCCAGCAGCTCCCCCGGGACAGGCTATGGCTACACCTTC,CASSSPGTGYGYTF
.,TRBJ1-1,TRBV18,.,TGTGCCAGCTCACCCGAGACAGAGGAAGCTTTCTTT,CASSPETEEAFF
.,TRBJ2-2,TRBV7-9,.,TGTGCCAGCAGCTTGCAGGGAACCGGGGAGCTGTTTTTT,CASSLQGTGELFF
.,TRBJ2-6,TRBV5-4,.,TGTGCCAGCAGCTTGGTTAGCGGCCGCTCTGGGGCCAACGTCCTGACTTTC,CASSLVSGRSGANVLTF
TRBD2,TRBJ2-5,TRBV15,.,TGTGCCACCAGCAGAGGAACGGGGGGGCGAGGAGAGACCCAGTACTTC,CATSRGTGGRGETQYF
TRBD1,TRBJ1-5,TRBV6-1,.,TGTGCCAGCAGTGAAGGGACAGGGGTTCAGCCCCAGCATTTT,CASSEGTGVQPQHF
.,TRBJ1-4,TRBV11-3,.,TGTGCCAGCAGTGCGGGGAATGAAAAACTGTTTTTT,CASSAGNEKLFF
TRBD1,TRBJ1-2,TRBV7-8,.,TGTGCCAGCAGCCGAAGGGACAGGGGGCGATCTGGTTATGGCTACACCTTC,CASSRRDRGRSGYGYTF
.,TRBJ2-1,TRBV27,.,TGTGCCAGCAGTTTATCATTGCGGGGCCCTTACTCCTACAATGAGCAGTTCTTC,CASSLSLRGPYSYNEQFF
TRBD1,TRBJ1-2,TRBV11-2,.,TGTGCCAGCAGCCCACAGGGGTATGGCTACACCTTC,CASSPQGYGYTF
TRBD1,TRBJ1-4,TRBV19,.,TGTGCCAGTAGTATAGAGTCGACAGGGCTCCGCGAAAAACTGTTTTTT,CASSIESTGLREKLFF
.,TRBJ1-4,TRBV5-1,.,TGCGCCAGCAGCTTGGAGGGTCGGGGATTTAATGAAAAACTGTTTTTT,CASSLEGRGFNEKLFF
.,TRBJ2-3,TRBV7-3,few,TGTGCCAGCAGCTACGGGGGAATCACAGATACGCAGTATTTT,CASSYGGITDTQYF
.,TRBJ1-2,TRBV9,medium-sized,TGTGCCAGCAGCGTAGGCCCTTACAGCTATGGCTACACCTTC,CASSVGPYSYGYTF
.,TRBJ2-7,TRBV14,.,TGTGCCAGCAGCCTTGCAGGGATCTACGAGCAGTACTTC,CASSLAGIYEQYF
TRBD1,TRBJ2-1,TRBV5-1,.,TGCGCCAGCAGCTTAAGCACAGGGGCAGTAAATGAGCAGTTCTTC,CASSLSTGAVNEQFF
.,TRBJ2-4,TRBV7-2,.,TGTGCCAGCAGCCCTCCGGGGGTCAAAAACATTCAGTACTTC,CASSPPGVKNIQYF
.,TRBJ1-1,TRBV15,.,TGTGCCACCAGCATCACCCAGAGGGGTGCGGGGACTGAAGCTTTCTTT,CATSITQRGAGTEAFF
.,TRBJ2-7,TRBV7-2,.,TGTGCCAGCAGCTTAGTAAACGGCTACGAGCAGTACTTC,CASSLVNGYEQYF
TRBD2,TRBJ2-5,TRBV5-5,.,TGTGCCAGCAGCTTGACTAGCGGTTGGGAGACCCAGTACTTC,CASSLTSGWETQYF
TRBD1,TRBJ1-6,TRBV19,.,TGTGCCAGTAGTATCCTGGGACAGGAAGGCCCACCCCTCCACTTT,CASSILGQEGPPLHF
TRBD1,TRBJ1-2,TRBV6-5,few,TGTGCCAGCAGAACGGGACAGAACTATGGCTACACCTTC,CASRTGQNYGYTF
TRBD1,TRBJ1-6,TRBV5-6,.,TGTGCCAGCAGCACGGCCGGGACAGGCTATTCCTATAATTCACCCCTCCACTTT,CASSTAGTGYSYNSPLHF
.,TRBJ2-2,TRBV4-1,few,TGCGCCAGCAGCCCTCGACAGGGAGCGGGCACCGGGGAGCTGTTTTTT,CASSPRQGAGTGELFF
TRBD1,TRBJ1-4,TRBV18,.,TGTGCCAGCTCACAACAGGGGACAACGGGTGAAAAACTGTTTTTT,CASSQQGTTGEKLFF
TRBD2,TRBJ2-7,TRBV6-1,.,TGTGCCAGCAGTGAAACTAGCGGGGGGTCATACGAGCAGTACTTC,CASSETSGGSYEQYF
TRBD1,TRBJ2-3,TRBV6-1,few,TGTGCCAGCAGTCTAGGGGGCCCCAGGGGTACGCAGTATTTT,CASSLGGPRGTQYF
.,TRBJ1-2,TRBV6-1,.,TGTGCCAGCAAAGGACCAACAGGGAACAGTGGCTACACCTTC,CASKGPTGNSGYTF
TRBD1,TRBJ2-7,TRBV29-1,.,TGCAGCGTTGTCCCCCAGGACAGGCCTTACGAGCAGTACTTC,CSVVPQDRPYEQYF
TRBD2,TRBJ2-3,TRBV11-2,.,TGTGCCAGCAGCTTCGGAGCGGGGGACCGCACAGATACGCAGTATTTT,CASSFGAGDRTDTQYF
.,TRBJ1-3,TRBV5-5,.,TGTGCCAGCAGCCACGACACAGCACCCTCTGGAAACACCATATATTTT,CASSHDTAPSGNTIYF
.,TRBJ1-1,TRBV29-1,few,TGCAGCGTTGGGTCAGGGCCCACTGAAGCTTTCTTT,CSVGSGPTEAFF
TRBD1,TRBJ2-5,TRBV9,.,TGTGCCAGCAGCGCCGGGACAGGGAAAGAGACCCAGTACTTC,CASSAGTGKETQYF